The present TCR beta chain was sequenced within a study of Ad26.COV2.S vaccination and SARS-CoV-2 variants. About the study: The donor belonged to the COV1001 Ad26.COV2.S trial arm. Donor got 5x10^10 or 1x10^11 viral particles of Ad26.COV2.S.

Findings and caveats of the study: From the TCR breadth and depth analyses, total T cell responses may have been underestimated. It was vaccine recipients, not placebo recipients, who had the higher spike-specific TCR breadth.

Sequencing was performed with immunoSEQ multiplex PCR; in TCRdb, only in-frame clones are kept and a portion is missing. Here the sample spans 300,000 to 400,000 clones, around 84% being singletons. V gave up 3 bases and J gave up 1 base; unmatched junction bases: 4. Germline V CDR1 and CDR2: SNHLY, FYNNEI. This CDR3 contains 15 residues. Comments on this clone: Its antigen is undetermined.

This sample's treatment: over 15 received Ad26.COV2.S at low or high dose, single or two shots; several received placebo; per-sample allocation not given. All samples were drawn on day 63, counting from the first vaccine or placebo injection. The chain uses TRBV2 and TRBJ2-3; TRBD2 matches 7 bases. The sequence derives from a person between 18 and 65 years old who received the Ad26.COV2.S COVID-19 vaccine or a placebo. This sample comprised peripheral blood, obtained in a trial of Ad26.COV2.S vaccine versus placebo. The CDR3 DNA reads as TGTGCCAGCAGTGATGCGGGGGTCGGCACAGATACGCAGTATTTT. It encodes CASSDAGVGTDTQYF. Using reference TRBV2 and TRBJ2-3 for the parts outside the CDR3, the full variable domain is EPEVTQTPSHQVTQMGQEVILRCVPISNHLYFYWYRQILGQKVEFLVSFYNNEISEKSEIFDDQFSVERPDGSNFTLKIRSTKLEDSAMYFCASSDAGVGTDTQYFGPGTRLTVL.